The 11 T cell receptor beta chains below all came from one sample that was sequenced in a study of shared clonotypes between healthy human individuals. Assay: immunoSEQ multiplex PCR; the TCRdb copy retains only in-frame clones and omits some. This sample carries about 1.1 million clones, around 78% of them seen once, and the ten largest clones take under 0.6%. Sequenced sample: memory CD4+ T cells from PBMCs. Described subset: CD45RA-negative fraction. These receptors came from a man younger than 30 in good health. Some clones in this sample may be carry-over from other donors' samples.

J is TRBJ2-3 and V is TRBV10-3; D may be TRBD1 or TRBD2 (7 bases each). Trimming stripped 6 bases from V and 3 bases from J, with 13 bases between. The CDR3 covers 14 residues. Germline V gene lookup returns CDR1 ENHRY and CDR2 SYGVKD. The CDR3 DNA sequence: TGTGCCATCAGCCCAGGGGGGGGGACAGATACGCAGTATTTT. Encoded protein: CAISPGGGTDTQYF.

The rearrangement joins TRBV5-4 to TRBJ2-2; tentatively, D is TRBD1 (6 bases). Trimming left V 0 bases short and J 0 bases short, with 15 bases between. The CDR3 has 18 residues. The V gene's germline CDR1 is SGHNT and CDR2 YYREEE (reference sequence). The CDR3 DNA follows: TGTGCCAGCAGCTTGGGTGGGGGCCGGAGCCCGAACACCGGGGAGCTGTTTTTT. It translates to CASSLGGGRSPNTGELFF. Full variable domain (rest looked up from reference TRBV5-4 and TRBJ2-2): ETGVTQSPTHLIKTRGQQVTLRCSSQSGHNTVSWYQQALGQGPQFIFQYYREEENGRGNFPPRFSGLQFPNYSSELNVNALELDDSALYLCASSLGGGRSPNTGELFFGEGSRLTVL.

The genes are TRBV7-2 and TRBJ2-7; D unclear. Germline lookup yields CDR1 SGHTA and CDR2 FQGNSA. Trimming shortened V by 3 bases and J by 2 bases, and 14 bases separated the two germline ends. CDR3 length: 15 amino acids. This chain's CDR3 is CASSLAKTWAYEQYF. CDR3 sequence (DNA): TGTGCCAGCAGCTTGGCGAAAACTTGGGCCTACGAGCAGTACTTC. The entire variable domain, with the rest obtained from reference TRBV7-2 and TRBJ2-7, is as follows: GAGVSQSPSNKVTEKGKDVELRCDPISGHTALYWYRQSLGQGLEFLIYFQGNSAPDKSGLPSDRFSAERTGGSVSTLTIQRTQQEDSAVYLCASSLAKTWAYEQYFGPGTRLTVT.

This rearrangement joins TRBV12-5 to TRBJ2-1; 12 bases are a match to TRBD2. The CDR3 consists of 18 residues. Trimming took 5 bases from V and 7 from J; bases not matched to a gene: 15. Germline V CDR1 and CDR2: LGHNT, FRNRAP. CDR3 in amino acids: CASGPSILSLAGGNEQFF. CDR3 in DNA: TGTGCTAGTGGTCCTTCCATCCTCTCGCTAGCGGGAGGGAATGAGCAGTTCTTC.

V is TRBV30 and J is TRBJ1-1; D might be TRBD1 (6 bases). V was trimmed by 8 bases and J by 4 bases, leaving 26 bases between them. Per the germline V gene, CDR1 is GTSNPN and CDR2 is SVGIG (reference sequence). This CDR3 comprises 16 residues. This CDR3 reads CAQHRGARFGFTEAFF. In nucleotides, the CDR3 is TGTGCCCAACACCGGGGGGCGCGTTTCGGTTTCACTGAAGCTTTCTTT.

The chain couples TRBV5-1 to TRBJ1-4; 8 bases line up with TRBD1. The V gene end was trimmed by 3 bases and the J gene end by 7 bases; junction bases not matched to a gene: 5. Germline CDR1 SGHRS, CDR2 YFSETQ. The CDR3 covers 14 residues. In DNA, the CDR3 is TGCGCCAGCAGCTCCCAGGGGGCGTTTGAAAAACTGTTTTTT. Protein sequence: CASSSQGAFEKLFF.

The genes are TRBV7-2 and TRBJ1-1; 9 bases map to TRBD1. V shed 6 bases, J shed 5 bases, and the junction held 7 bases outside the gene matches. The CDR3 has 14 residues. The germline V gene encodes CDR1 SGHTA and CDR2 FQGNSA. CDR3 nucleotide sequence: TGTGCCAGCAGTGGACAGGGGATCAGTACTGAAGCTTTCTTT. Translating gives CASSGQGISTEAFF. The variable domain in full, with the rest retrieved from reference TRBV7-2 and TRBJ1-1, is GAGVSQSPSNKVTEKGKDVELRCDPISGHTALYWYRQSLGQGLEFLIYFQGNSAPDKSGLPSDRFSAERTGGSVSTLTIQRTQQEDSAVYLCASSGQGISTEAFFGQGTRLTVV.

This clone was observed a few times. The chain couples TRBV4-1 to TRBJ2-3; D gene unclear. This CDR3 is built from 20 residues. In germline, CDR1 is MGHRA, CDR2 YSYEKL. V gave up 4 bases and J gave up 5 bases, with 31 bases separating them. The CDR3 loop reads CASSLFRVFTDTQYLDTQYF. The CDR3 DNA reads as TGCGCCAGCAGCCTGTTCCGGGTCTTCACAGATACGCAGTATTTAGATACGCAGTATTTT.

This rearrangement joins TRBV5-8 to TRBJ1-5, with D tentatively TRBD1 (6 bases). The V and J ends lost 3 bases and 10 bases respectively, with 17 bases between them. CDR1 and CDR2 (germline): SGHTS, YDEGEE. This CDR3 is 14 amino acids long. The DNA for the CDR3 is TGTGCCAGCAGCTATGGACAGCCCTTTTCTCCCCAGCATTTT. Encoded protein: CASSYGQPFSPQHF.

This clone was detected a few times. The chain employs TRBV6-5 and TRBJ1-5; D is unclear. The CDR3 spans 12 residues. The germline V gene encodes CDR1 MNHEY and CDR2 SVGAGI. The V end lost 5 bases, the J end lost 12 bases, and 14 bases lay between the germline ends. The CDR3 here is CASSDYRGIQHF. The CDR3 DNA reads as TGTGCCAGCAGTGACTACAGAGGGATCCAGCATTTT.

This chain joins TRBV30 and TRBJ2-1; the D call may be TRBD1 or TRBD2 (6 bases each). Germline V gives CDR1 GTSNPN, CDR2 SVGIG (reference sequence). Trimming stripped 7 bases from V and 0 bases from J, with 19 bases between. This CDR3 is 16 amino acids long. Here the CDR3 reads CAYREGGRTSYNEQFF. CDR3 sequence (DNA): TGTGCCTACCGAGAAGGGGGGCGCACCTCCTACAATGAGCAGTTCTTC.